This is a list of T cell receptor beta chains from one sample in a study of cytomegalovirus exposure and HLA in healthy donors. Profiled with immunoSEQ multiplex PCR; TCRdb holds only in-frame clones, not every one. This sample has 100,000 to 150,000 clones; over 65% occur once, and the top ten carry roughly a tenth. The sequencing input was PBMCs. The receptors come from a man aged 25-40 years in good health and CMV-seropositive. CDR3s include the opening cysteine and the closing phenylalanine or tryptophan. The D gene is left open where the match is weak. Size tells how often a clone was seen (once, few, many) or the class of an expanded clone, and some rows leave it out.

>TRBJ2-2|TRBD2|TRBV4-3|.
CASSPTTSGANTGELFF
TGCGCCAGCAGCCCGACAACTAGCGGCGCGAACACCGGGGAGCTGTTTTTT
>TRBJ1-1|.|TRBV4-1|.
CASSPTIGNTEAFF
TGCGCCAGCAGCCCTACGATTGGGAACACTGAAGCTTTCTTT
>TRBJ2-1|TRBD2|TRBV7-2|few
CASSTGLAGTRNEQFF
TGTGCCAGCAGCACCGGACTAGCGGGGACAAGGAATGAGCAGTTCTTC
>TRBJ2-7|TRBD2|TRBV10-3|few
CASLAGASGIYEQYF
TGTGCCTCCCTTGCTGGGGCTAGCGGGATCTACGAGCAGTACTTC
>TRBJ2-3|TRBD2|TRBV5-4|.
CASSLSLAGADTQYF
TGTGCCAGCAGCTTGAGTCTAGCGGGAGCGGATACGCAGTATTTT
>TRBJ2-1|.|TRBV6-1|.
CASSDGQLSYNEQFF
TGTGCCAGCAGCGATGGACAGCTCTCCTACAATGAGCAGTTCTTC
>TRBJ2-1|.|TRBV19|.
CASSRGPSQGQFF
TGTGCCAGTAGTAGGGGGCCCAGCCAAGGGCAGTTCTTC
>TRBJ2-7|TRBD2|TRBV7-2|.
CASSLAPSGIHEQYF
TGTGCCAGCAGCTTAGCGCCCAGCGGGATCCACGAGCAGTACTTC
>TRBJ2-5|TRBD2|TRBV9|once
CASSPYSGGGETQYF
TGTGCCAGCAGCCCCTATTCCGGCGGGGGAGAGACCCAGTACTTC
>TRBJ2-7|TRBD2|TRBV6-6|.
CASSFRLAAEQYF
TGTGCCAGCAGTTTTCGACTAGCCGCCGAGCAGTACTTC
>TRBJ1-1|TRBD1|TRBV7-9|.
CASSAWDSEGTEAFF
TGTGCCAGCAGCGCGTGGGACAGTGAGGGGACTGAAGCTTTCTTT
>TRBJ2-3|TRBD2|TRBV11-2|few
CASSSLAGGPGTQYF
TGTGCCAGCAGCTCCCTAGCGGGAGGGCCCGGTACGCAGTATTTT
>TRBJ2-3|.|TRBV29-1|.
CSVAGGDPSGGQYF
TGCAGCGTTGCAGGCGGGGATCCCTCAGGGGGGCAGTATTTT
>TRBJ2-7|TRBD2|TRBV18|.
CASSPGSSGSSYEQYF
TGTGCCAGCTCACCAGGGTCTAGCGGAAGCTCCTACGAGCAGTACTTC
>TRBJ1-2|.|TRBV29-1|.
CSVEDQARNYGYTF
TGCAGCGTTGAAGATCAGGCACGAAACTATGGCTACACCTTC
>TRBJ2-5|TRBD2|TRBV15|.
CATQAGLAGAETQYF
TGTGCCACCCAAGCAGGGCTAGCGGGAGCGGAGACCCAGTACTTC
>TRBJ1-2|TRBD1|TRBV27|.
CASSGGDRANYGYTF
TGTGCCAGCAGTGGAGGAGACAGGGCTAACTATGGCTACACCTTC
>TRBJ1-2|TRBD1|TRBV5-4|few
CASSFRRTGNYGYTF
TGTGCCAGCAGCTTCAGAAGGACAGGGAATTATGGCTACACCTTC
>TRBJ1-1|.|TRBV7-9|.
CASSPYMNTEAFF
TGTGCCAGCAGCCCCTATATGAACACTGAAGCTTTCTTT
>TRBJ2-2|.|TRBV2|.
CASNEGGANTGELFF
TGTGCCAGCAACGAGGGGGGGGCGAACACCGGGGAGCTGTTTTTT
>TRBJ1-1|TRBD1|TRBV6-5|.
CASSYSVAAGGTEAFF
TGTGCCAGCAGTTACAGCGTGGCGGCAGGGGGCACTGAAGCTTTCTTT
>TRBJ1-3|TRBD1|TRBV10-3|.
CAISERTGPGNTIYF
TGTGCCATCAGTGAGAGGACAGGGCCTGGAAACACCATATATTTT
>TRBJ1-5|.|TRBV7-2|.
CASSLASSGEEHF
TGTGCCAGCAGCTTAGCCTCGTCGGGGGAGGAGCATTTT
>TRBJ2-5|.|TRBV13|.
CASSPGEQETQYF
TGTGCCAGCAGCCCAGGGGAACAAGAGACCCAGTACTTC
>TRBJ1-1|.|TRBV28|few
CASTINTEAFF
TGTGCCAGCACCATTAACACTGAAGCTTTCTTT
>TRBJ2-1|.|TRBV4-1|.
CASSHSRAGPIPDEQFF
TGCGCCAGCAGCCATTCTAGAGCGGGCCCGATACCCGATGAGCAGTTCTTC
>TRBJ2-2|.|TRBV7-9|.
CASSSSRGSGELFF
TGTGCCAGCAGCTCCTCACGAGGGTCCGGGGAGCTGTTTTTT
>TRBJ1-1|TRBD1|TRBV27|.
CASSPYPGQGNTEAFF
TGTGCCAGCAGTCCTTACCCCGGACAGGGGAACACTGAAGCTTTCTTT
>TRBJ2-7|.|TRBV7-8|.
CASSLNRAPYEQYF
TGTGCCAGCAGCTTAAACAGGGCCCCCTACGAGCAGTACTTC
>TRBJ2-7|TRBD1|TRBV29-1|.
CSVTGGASYEQYF
TGCAGCGTTACAGGGGGCGCGTCCTACGAGCAGTACTTC
>TRBJ2-1|.|TRBV7-8|.
CASTMTRLPYNEQFF
TGTGCCAGCACTATGACTAGACTCCCCTACAATGAGCAGTTCTTC
>TRBJ1-5|.|TRBV4-1|.
CASSQDRREPRQPQHF
TGCGCCAGCAGCCAAGATAGGCGGGAGCCTCGTCAGCCCCAGCATTTT
>TRBJ2-7|TRBD1|TRBV29-1|.
CSALNRDRGSEQYF
TGCAGCGCTTTAAACCGGGACAGGGGTTCCGAGCAGTACTTC
>TRBJ2-7|.|TRBV19|.
CASSMKLRVHEQYF
TGTGCCAGTAGTATGAAACTTCGAGTCCACGAGCAGTACTTC
>TRBJ1-2|TRBD1|TRBV7-9|.
CASTLQGNYGYTF
TGTGCCAGCACCTTACAGGGGAACTATGGCTACACCTTC
>TRBJ2-1|TRBD2|TRBV19|.
CASRLAGIVNEQFF
TGTGCCAGTCGACTAGCGGGAATAGTCAATGAGCAGTTCTTC
>TRBJ1-1|.|TRBV19|.
CASLRGAASTEAFF
TGTGCCAGCTTGCGGGGGGCAGCGAGCACTGAAGCTTTCTTT
>TRBJ2-3|TRBD2|TRBV30|few
CAWTSGITDTQYF
TGTGCCTGGACTAGCGGGATTACAGATACGCAGTATTTT
>TRBJ1-2|.|TRBV11-2|.
CASSLLASSYGYTF
TGTGCCAGCAGCTTGTTAGCATCTAGCTATGGCTACACCTTC
>TRBJ2-3|.|TRBV27|.
CASSLGGRMADTQYF
TGTGCCAGCAGCTTAGGAGGGCGTATGGCAGATACGCAGTATTTT
>TRBJ2-3|.|TRBV18|.
CASSPRRDTDTQYF
TGTGCCAGCTCACCACGGCGGGACACAGATACGCAGTATTTT
>TRBJ2-3|TRBD2|TRBV13|.
CASSTLRREVPDTQYF
TGTGCCAGCAGCACCCTTCGACGGGAGGTCCCAGATACGCAGTATTTT
>TRBJ2-3|TRBD2|TRBV7-2|.
CASSLLAGGFTDTQYF
TGTGCCAGCAGCCTTCTAGCGGGGGGTTTCACAGATACGCAGTATTTT
>TRBJ2-5|.|TRBV5-4|once
CASSPNQGQETQYF
TGTGCCAGCAGCCCGAACCAGGGCCAAGAGACCCAGTACTTC
>TRBJ2-5|.|TRBV5-1|once
CASSLGGQGKETQYF
TGCGCCAGCAGCTTAGGGGGACAAGGGAAAGAGACCCAGTACTTC
>TRBJ2-5|.|TRBV18|.
CASSPPSVPETQYF
TGTGCCAGCTCACCACCTTCGGTCCCAGAGACCCAGTACTTC
>TRBJ2-1|TRBD2|TRBV7-3|.
CASGLADGGEQFF
TGTGCCAGCGGACTAGCCGATGGGGGTGAGCAGTTCTTC
>TRBJ2-1|.|TRBV27|.
CASSFSGSGLYNEQFF
TGTGCCAGCAGTTTTTCCGGTTCGGGTCTTTACAATGAGCAGTTCTTC